The 16 T cell receptor beta chains below were found in one sample sequenced in a study of T-cell reconstitution after alpha-beta-depleted transplantation in children. Unique molecular identifiers featured in how the TCRbeta library was prepared. TCRdb processed the PCR reads anew with MiXCR; each CDR3 protein has one entry. This sample yields around 680,000 distinct CDR3 sequences, of which approximately 16% are seen a single time; 0.9% to 1.2% belongs to the top ten. Material: PBMCs from the stem cell graft donor, obtained from the stem cell graft. Receptors were obtained from a human donor who donated a stem cell graft to a child with acute myeloid leukemia.

This clonotype was seen a handful of times. The chain employs TRBV20-1 and TRBJ2-3, with D hard to call. V lost 6 bases and J 6 bases, leaving 13 bases between the germline ends. The CDR3 is made up of 12 amino acids. Germline-derived CDR1 and CDR2 are DFQATT and SNEGSKA (reference sequence). The CDR3 sequence is CSATPIGDTQYF. The CDR3 DNA reads TGCAGTGCCACCCCAATTGGGGATACGCAGTATTTT.

This clonotype was observed a few times. The rearrangement joins TRBV7-9 to TRBJ2-2; TRBD2 agrees at 7 bases. This CDR3 is built from 15 residues. CDR1 and CDR2 (germline): SEHNR, FQNEAQ (reference sequence). The J segment lost 2 bases and the V segment lost 1 base, leaving 1 base of the junction unmatched. CDR3 region: CASSLVGLNTGELFF. The CDR3 DNA is TGTGCCAGCAGCTTAGTGGGACTAAACACCGGGGAGCTGTTTTTT.

V gene TRBV20-1 combines with J gene TRBJ1-5, with 7 bases lining up with TRBD1. Trimming removed 6 bases from V and 1 base from J; junction bases left unmatched: 15. The germline V gene has CDR1 DFQATT and CDR2 SNEGSKA (reference sequence). There are 17 residues in the CDR3. The CDR3 loop is CSASTGMSRWSNQPQHF. CDR3 coding DNA: TGCAGTGCCTCGACAGGGATGTCCAGATGGAGCAATCAGCCCCAGCATTTT.

This clonotype was seen repeatedly, ten times or more. This chain joins TRBV20-1 and TRBJ1-6; D call uncertain. The germline CDR1 and CDR2 sequences are DFQATT and SNEGSKA (reference sequence). The length of the CDR3 is 13 residues. V was trimmed by 1 base and J by 10 bases, leaving 11 bases between them. The CDR3 spells CSARGGWASPLHF. The CDR3 nucleotides read TGCAGTGCTAGAGGGGGATGGGCGTCACCCCTCCACTTT.

This chain's CDR3 is CASSQEGAGGWNTNTEAFF. The CDR3 bases are TGCGCCAGCAGCCAAGAGGGGGCGGGGGGGTGGAATACGAACACTGAAGCTTTCTTT. The V gene is TRBV4-3, the J gene TRBJ1-1, with D maybe TRBD1 (6 bases). CDR3 length: 19 amino acids. Looked up from germline, CDR1 is LGHNA and CDR2 is YSLEER. V lost 0 bases and J 1 base, leaving 21 bases between the germline ends.

This clonotype came up many times. The chain recombines TRBV12-3 or TRBV12-4 with TRBJ1-1; D might be TRBD1 (5 bases). CDR3 length: 15 residues. Trimming took 3 bases from V and 0 from J, leaving 11 bases between them. In nucleotides, the CDR3 is TGTGCCAGCAGTTTCCAGGGAACCTTGAACACTGAAGCTTTCTTT. It specifies CASSFQGTLNTEAFF.

This clonotype has a handful of counts. CDR3 region: CSVEDLGPRAFF. CDR3 sequence (DNA): TGCAGCGTTGAAGATCTAGGCCCCCGGGCTTTCTTT. This chain links TRBV29-1 with TRBJ1-1; no clear D. From germline, CDR1 is SQVTM and CDR2 ANQGSEA. The CDR3 consists of 12 residues. Trimming pared 0 bases from V and 11 bases from J, leaving 13 bases between.

About this clonotype: A much larger clonotype is one base distant, so this may be a read error. The gene calls are TRBV20-1 and TRBJ2-4; D remains unclear. V lost 0 bases to trimming and J lost 6 bases, with 3 bases between them. The CDR3 runs to 11 residues. The germline V gene encodes CDR1 DFQATT and CDR2 SNEGSKA (reference sequence). In DNA form, the CDR3 reads TGCAGTGCTAGAGAGGGAAACATTCAGTACTTC. Protein product: CSAREGNIQYF.

The chain links TRBV2 to TRBJ1-1; 10 nucleotides agree with TRBD1. The germline gives CDR1 SNHLY, CDR2 FYNNEI. The CDR3 contains 14 residues. The junction had 10 bases not matched to a gene; V was cut back by 10 bases and J by 5 bases. The CDR3 sequence is CATHLGQGGTEAFF. CDR3 DNA sequence: TGTGCCACCCACCTAGGACAGGGGGGGACTGAAGCTTTCTTT.

The rearrangement links TRBV20-1 to TRBJ2-5, with no clear D. Germline CDR1 reads DFQATT; CDR2 reads SNEGSKA (reference sequence). The CDR3 has 14 residues. V gave up 5 bases and J gave up 5 bases, with 18 bases separating them. The CDR3 DNA is TGCAGTGCTGTAAGCCGCAGGAGTGCGGAGACCCAGTACTTC. This encodes CSAVSRRSAETQYF.

The chain carries TRBV28 and TRBJ2-3; TRBD2 aligns across 11 bases. Trimming at V came to 6 bases and at J to 2 bases, leaving 4 bases not matched to a gene. CDR1 and CDR2 (germline): MDHEN, SYDVKM. This CDR3 has 15 amino acids. CDR3 DNA: TGTGCCAGCAGCACTAGCGGGGGATTCACAGATACGCAGTATTTT. The encoded protein is CASSTSGGFTDTQYF.

This chain links TRBV9 with TRBJ1-1, with D perhaps matching TRBD1 (5 bases). The CDR3 length is 16 residues. Deletions cut 0 bases from V and 1 base from J, with 13 bases between. The germline V gene has CDR1 SGDLS and CDR2 YYNGEE. In nucleotides, the CDR3 is TGTGCCAGCAGCGTAGGATCGGGGGTGGGGAACACTGAAGCTTTCTTT. Amino acids: CASSVGSGVGNTEAFF.

This chain uses TRBV25-1 with TRBJ2-7; D is possibly TRBD1 or TRBD2 (5 bases each). Germline CDR1 MGHDK, CDR2 SYGVNS. V lost 3 bases to trimming and J lost 2 bases, with 11 bases between them. The CDR3 is made up of 14 amino acids. CDR3 loop: CASSDPGSAYEQYV. CDR3 coding DNA: TGTGCCAGCAGTGATCCAGGGAGCGCCTACGAGCAGTACGTC.

Only a few counts were recorded for this clonotype. The V gene is TRBV28, the J gene TRBJ1-1, with no clear D. V was clipped by 6 bases and J by 5 bases, with 10 bases between them. The CDR3 is 12 residues long. Per germline, CDR1 MDHEN and CDR2 SYDVKM. The CDR3 reads CASRLLQTEAFF. The CDR3 region has the DNA TGTGCCAGCAGATTACTTCAGACTGAAGCTTTCTTT.

This clonotype was detected a few times. This chain joins TRBV10-2 and TRBJ2-7, with D possibly matching TRBD2 (5 bases). CDR1 and CDR2 (germline): WSHSY, SAAADI. This CDR3 comprises 12 residues. Trimming took off 3 bases at V and 2 bases at J, with 5 bases between the two ends. This CDR3 reads CASSDGAYEQYV. CDR3 nucleotide sequence: TGCGCCAGCAGTGACGGGGCCTACGAGCAGTACGTC.

In its sample, this clonotype was seen many times. Here the CDR3 reads CASSRNRVGEQYF. DNA for the CDR3: TGCGCCAGCAGTCGGAATAGAGTCGGCGAGCAGTACTTC. The genes are TRBV4-3 and TRBJ2-7; D gene unclear. Germline V gene data show CDR1 as LGHNA and CDR2 as YSLEER. Trimming shortened V by 6 bases and J by 6 bases, and 15 bases separated the two germline ends. This CDR3 is built from 13 residues.